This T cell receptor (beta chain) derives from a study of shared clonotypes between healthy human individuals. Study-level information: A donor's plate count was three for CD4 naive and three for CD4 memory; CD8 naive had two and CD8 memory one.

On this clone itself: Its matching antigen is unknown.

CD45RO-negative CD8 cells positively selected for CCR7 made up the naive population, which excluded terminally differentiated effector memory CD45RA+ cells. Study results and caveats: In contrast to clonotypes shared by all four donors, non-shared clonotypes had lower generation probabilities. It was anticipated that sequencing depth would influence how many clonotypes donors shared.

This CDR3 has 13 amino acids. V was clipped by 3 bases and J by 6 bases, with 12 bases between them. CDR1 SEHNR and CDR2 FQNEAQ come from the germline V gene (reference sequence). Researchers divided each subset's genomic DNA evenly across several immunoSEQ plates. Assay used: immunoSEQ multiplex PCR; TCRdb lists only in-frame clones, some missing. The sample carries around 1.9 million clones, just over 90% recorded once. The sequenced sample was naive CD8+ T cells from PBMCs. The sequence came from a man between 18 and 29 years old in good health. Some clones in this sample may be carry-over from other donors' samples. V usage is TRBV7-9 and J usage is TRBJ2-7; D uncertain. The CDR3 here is CASSFVLAGEQYF. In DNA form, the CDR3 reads TGTGCCAGCAGCTTTGTTCTCGCCGGCGAGCAGTACTTC.